The rows below give T cell receptor beta chains drawn from one sample of a study of CD8 T cells in ankylosing spondylitis. TCRdb used MiXCR to reprocess the 5' RACE reads, holding one entry per CDR3 protein. The sample lists about 340,000 distinct CDR3 sequences; roughly 15% were seen once. Sequencing was done on a sample of blood, either unsorted or a sorted T cell fraction (not recorded which). The receptors here all came from a male donor with ankylosing spondylitis or in good health (not recorded which). Both conserved end residues are part of each CDR3.

TRBJ2-7 | TRBV29-1 | CSVGPSGDRGLSYEQYF
TRBJ2-1 | TRBV9 | CASSVGGGAASYNEQFF
TRBJ2-3 | TRBV6-1 | CASSGRGRGDTQYF
TRBJ2-5 | TRBV5-1 | CASSLQGSETQYF
TRBJ1-5 | TRBV3-1 | CASSQEIGQPQHF
TRBJ1-1 | TRBV29-1 | CSVPPGQNTEAFF
TRBJ1-2 | TRBV20-1 | CSAIRESGYTF
TRBJ2-1 | TRBV7-2 | CASSLARTSRGEQFF
TRBJ1-4 | TRBV11-2 | CASSLGGQPNEKLFF
TRBJ1-5 | TRBV27 | CASSGSGSVWHF
TRBJ2-7 | TRBV15 | CATSRDTSYEQYF
TRBJ2-1 | TRBV4-1 | CASSQDPLRGSAEQFF
TRBJ1-1 | TRBV7-2 | CASGSPSTGDTEAFF
TRBJ1-3 | TRBV4-1 | CASSQGEGQGNTIYF
TRBJ1-5 | TRBV2 | CAFCFSSPFMEYSNQPQHF
TRBJ2-7 | TRBV29-1 | CSVVGLPDEQYF
TRBJ2-5 | TRBV5-1 | CASSMGLQETQYF
TRBJ1-2 | TRBV6-5 | CASSRTTDGYTF
TRBJ2-2 | TRBV5-1 | CASSLGRGTGELFFF
TRBJ1-2 | TRBV12-3/TRBV12-4 | CASRLGGAAYGYTF
TRBJ2-3 | TRBV7-2 | CASSSLYTQYF
TRBJ1-1 | TRBV25-1 | CASTLGAGTEAFF
TRBJ1-1 | TRBV12-3/TRBV12-4 | CASSFDRGGAFF
TRBJ1-1 | TRBV12-3/TRBV12-4 | CASRPSAGNTEAFF
TRBJ1-3 | TRBV12-3/TRBV12-4 | CASSLTGRSGNTIYF
TRBJ1-1 | TRBV27 | CASSLFYGGMGTEAFF
TRBJ1-5 | TRBV10-3 | CAIRAHDAEGPQHF
TRBJ2-3 | TRBV6-5 | CASSYSGDFLSTDTQYF
TRBJ2-7 | TRBV4-3 | CASSLRPSPQQGTLVVYEQYF
TRBJ1-5 | TRBV3-1 | CASSQDDTGGQPQHF
TRBJ2-2 | TRBV20-1 | CSARGHGGSGSDTGELFF